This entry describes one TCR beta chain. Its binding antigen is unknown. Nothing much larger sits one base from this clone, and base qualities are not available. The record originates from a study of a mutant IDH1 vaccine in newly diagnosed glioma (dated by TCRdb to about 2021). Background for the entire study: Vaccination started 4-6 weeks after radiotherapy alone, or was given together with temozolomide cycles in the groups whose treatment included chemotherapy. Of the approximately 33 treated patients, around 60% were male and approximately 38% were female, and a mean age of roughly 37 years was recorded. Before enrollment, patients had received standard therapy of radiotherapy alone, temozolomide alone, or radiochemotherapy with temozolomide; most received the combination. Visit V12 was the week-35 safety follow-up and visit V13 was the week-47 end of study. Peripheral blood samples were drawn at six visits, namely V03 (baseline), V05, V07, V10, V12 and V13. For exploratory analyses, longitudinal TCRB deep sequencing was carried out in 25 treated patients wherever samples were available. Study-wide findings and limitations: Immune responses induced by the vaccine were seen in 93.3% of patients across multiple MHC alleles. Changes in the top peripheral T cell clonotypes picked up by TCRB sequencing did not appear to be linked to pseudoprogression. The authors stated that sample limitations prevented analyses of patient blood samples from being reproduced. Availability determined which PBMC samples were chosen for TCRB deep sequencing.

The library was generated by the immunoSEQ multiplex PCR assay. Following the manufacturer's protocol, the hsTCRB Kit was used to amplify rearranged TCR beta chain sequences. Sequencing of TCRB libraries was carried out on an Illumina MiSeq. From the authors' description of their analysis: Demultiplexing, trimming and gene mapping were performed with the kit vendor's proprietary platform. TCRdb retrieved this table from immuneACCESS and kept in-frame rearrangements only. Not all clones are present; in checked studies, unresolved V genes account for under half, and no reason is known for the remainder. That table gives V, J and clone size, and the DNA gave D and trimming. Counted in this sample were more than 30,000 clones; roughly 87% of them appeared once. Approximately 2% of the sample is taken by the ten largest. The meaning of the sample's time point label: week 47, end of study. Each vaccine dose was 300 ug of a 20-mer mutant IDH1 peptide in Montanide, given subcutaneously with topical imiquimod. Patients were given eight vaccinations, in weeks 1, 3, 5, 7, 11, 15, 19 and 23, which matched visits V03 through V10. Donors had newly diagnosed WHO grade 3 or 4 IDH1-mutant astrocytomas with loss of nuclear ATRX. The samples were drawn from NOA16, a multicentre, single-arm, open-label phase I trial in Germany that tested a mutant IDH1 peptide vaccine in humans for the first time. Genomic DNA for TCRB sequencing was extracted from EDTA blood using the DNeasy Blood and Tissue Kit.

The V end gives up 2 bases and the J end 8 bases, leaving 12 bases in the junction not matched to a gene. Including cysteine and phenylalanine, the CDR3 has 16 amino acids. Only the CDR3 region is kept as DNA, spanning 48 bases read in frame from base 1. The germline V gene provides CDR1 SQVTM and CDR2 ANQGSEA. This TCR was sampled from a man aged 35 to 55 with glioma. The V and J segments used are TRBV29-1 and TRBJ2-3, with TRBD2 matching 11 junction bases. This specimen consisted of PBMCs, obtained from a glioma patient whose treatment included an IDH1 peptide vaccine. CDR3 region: CSVEKTSGGGLGTQYF. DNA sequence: TGCAGCGTTGAAAAAACTAGCGGGGGCGGGCTTGGTACGCAGTATTTT.